This passage covers 21 T cell receptor beta chains from one sample sequenced in a study of cytomegalovirus exposure and HLA in healthy donors. In the PCR, 60 Vbeta and 13 Jbeta primers were used. This table comes from immunoSEQ multiplex PCR, and its TCRdb copy is limited to in-frame clones, with some not included. This sample has around 62,000 clones; roughly 78% occur once, and the top ten carry approximately 9.7%. Sequencing was carried out using PBMCs. The receptor source for this set is a middle-aged man in good health and CMV-seronegative.

The J gene is TRBJ1-3, the V gene TRBV6-1; D is undetermined. Germline CDR1 MNHNS, CDR2 SASEGT. This CDR3 spans 13 amino acids. The V end was cut by 11 bases, the J end by 2 bases, with 13 bases between. CDR3 DNA sequence: TGTGCCTCAAAGAGGCAGACTGGAAACACCATATATTTT. Translation gives CASKRQTGNTIYF.

The gene calls are TRBV9 and TRBJ1-1; the match to TRBD1 covers 8 bases. V was clipped by 7 bases and J by 4 bases; unmatched bases: 15. The V gene's germline CDR1 is SGDLS and CDR2 YYNGEE. This CDR3 has 16 residues. CDR3 bases: TGTGCCAGCGGGGTGGGTCCAGGGGGCCTGGGCACTGAAGCTTTCTTT. As protein: CASGVGPGGLGTEAFF.

The chain combines TRBV5-6 with TRBJ1-6, with 9 bases aligning to TRBD1. This CDR3 spans 16 amino acids. Trimming took 4 bases from V and 5 from J; bases not matched to a gene: 7. Germline values: CDR1 SGHDT, CDR2 YYEEEE. CDR3 amino acids: CASSPLDRGDNSPLHF. The CDR3 region has the DNA TGTGCCAGCAGCCCCTTGGACAGGGGAGATAATTCACCCCTCCACTTT.

CDR3: CASSGMTGGGTDTQYF. CDR3 DNA: TGCGCCAGCAGCGGTATGACAGGGGGTGGGACAGATACGCAGTATTTT. V gene TRBV5-1 combines with J gene TRBJ2-3; 9 positions match TRBD1. Germline values: CDR1 SGHRS, CDR2 YFSETQ. Trimming at V came to 4 bases and at J to 3 bases, leaving 9 bases not matched to a gene. The CDR3 length is 16 residues.

The V gene is TRBV10-1, the J gene TRBJ2-1, with 12 nucleotides matching TRBD2. This CDR3 is built from 15 residues. Trimming took 5 bases from V and 7 from J; bases not matched to a gene: 6. Germline CDR1 reads WNHNN; CDR2 reads SYGVQD (reference sequence). Written as DNA, the CDR3 is TGCGCCAGCAGTTCTCTAGCGGGAGGGCCGAATGAGCAGTTCTTC. It is translated as CASSSLAGGPNEQFF.

The gene calls are TRBV11-3 and TRBJ2-5; the D gene is possibly TRBD1 (6 bases). Deletions cut 4 bases from V and 5 bases from J, with 14 bases between. Per germline, CDR1 SGHNT and CDR2 YENEEA. The CDR3 length is 14 residues. CDR3 residues: CASSSMGAYETQYF. In nucleotides, the CDR3 is TGTGCCAGCAGCTCGATGGGGGCTTACGAGACCCAGTACTTC.

The rearrangement joins TRBV7-6 to TRBJ2-1; a possible D gene is TRBD2 (6 bases). Deletions cut 5 bases from V and 7 bases from J, with 21 bases between. Germline CDR1 and CDR2: SGHVS and FNYEAQ. The CDR3 spans 16 residues. CDR3: CASSASAGRKMNEQFF. The CDR3 nucleotides are TGTGCCAGCAGCGCTAGTGCGGGACGGAAGATGAATGAGCAGTTCTTC.

The chain joins TRBV6-1 to TRBJ2-3; D remains ambiguous. Germline-derived CDR1 and CDR2 are MNHNS and SASEGT. V was cut by 3 bases and J by 1 base, with 11 bases left in between. The CDR3 contains 15 residues. The CDR3 is CASSELQMGTDTQYF. CDR3 DNA: TGTGCCAGCAGTGAGCTTCAGATGGGCACAGATACGCAGTATTTT.

The genes are TRBV6-6 and TRBJ2-5; no firm D call. V was trimmed by 4 bases and J by 2 bases, leaving 14 bases between them. There are 15 residues in the CDR3. The germline V gene encodes CDR1 MNHNY and CDR2 SVGAGI (reference sequence). The CDR3 DNA follows: TGTGCCAGCAGTTTCCCTGCTGGGCAGCAAGAGACCCAGTACTTC. Translated: CASSFPAGQQETQYF.

V is TRBV5-4 and J is TRBJ2-3; D is ambiguous. The germline gives CDR1 SGHNT, CDR2 YYREEE (reference sequence). CDR3 length: 14 amino acids. V lost 3 bases and J 0 bases, leaving 8 bases between the germline ends. CDR3 loop: CASSSEKSTDTQYF. Written as DNA, the CDR3 is TGTGCCAGCAGCTCCGAGAAAAGCACAGATACGCAGTATTTT. The full variable domain, rest sourced from reference TRBV5-4 and TRBJ2-3, is ETGVTQSPTHLIKTRGQQVTLRCSSQSGHNTVSWYQQALGQGPQFIFQYYREEENGRGNFPPRFSGLQFPNYSSELNVNALELDDSALYLCASSSEKSTDTQYFGPGTRLTVL.

The chain links TRBV5-1 to TRBJ2-7; 7 nucleotides align to TRBD2. V shed 0 bases and J 2 bases; nucleotides not matched to a gene: 8. This CDR3 contains 16 residues. The germline V gene has CDR1 SGHRS and CDR2 YFSETQ. CDR3 sequence reads: CASSLAGGGRTYEQYF. The CDR3 DNA sequence: TGCGCCAGCAGCTTGGCCGGGGGAGGGAGGACCTACGAGCAGTACTTC.

This chain joins TRBV5-4 and TRBJ2-2; no definite D call. Germline-derived CDR1 and CDR2 are SGHNT and YYREEE (reference sequence). CDR3 length equals 13 residues. V lost 5 bases and J lost 8, with 13 bases in between. CDR3 in amino acids: CASSWAPTGELFF. In DNA form, the CDR3 reads TGTGCCAGCAGTTGGGCCCCTACGGGGGAGCTGTTTTTT.

This rearrangement joins TRBV6-1 to TRBJ2-3; 12 bases align to TRBD2. V gave up 6 bases and J gave up 6 bases; unmatched junction bases: 7. The CDR3 sequence is 15 residues long. Per germline, CDR1 MNHNS and CDR2 SASEGT. As DNA, the CDR3 is TGTGCCAGCAGAAGGACTAGCGGGACAGCGGATACGCAGTATTTT. Translating gives CASRRTSGTADTQYF.

The chain employs TRBV6-1 and TRBJ2-7; the D is unclear. From germline, CDR1 is MNHNS and CDR2 SASEGT. The CDR3 spans 11 residues. The V and J ends lost 5 bases and 7 bases respectively, with 9 bases between them. The CDR3 DNA sequence: TGTGCCAGCAGTACTGCGCGGGAGCAGTACTTC. Translating it yields CASSTAREQYF.

This clone was recorded only once. The chain recombines TRBV15 with TRBJ1-2; D is perhaps TRBD1 (5 bases). CDR1 LNHNV and CDR2 YYDKDF come from the germline V gene (reference sequence). Trimming pared 4 bases from V and 1 base from J, leaving 10 bases between. The CDR3 extends over 14 amino acids. The CDR3 bases are TGTGCCACCAGCACGGGACTAAGTAACTATGGCTACACCTTC. Translation: CATSTGLSNYGYTF.

V gene TRBV7-6 combines with J gene TRBJ1-2, with TRBD1 matching over 8 bases. Germline V gives CDR1 SGHVS, CDR2 FNYEAQ. V shed 2 bases, J shed 5 bases, and the junction held 10 bases outside the gene matches. This CDR3 has 16 residues. The CDR3 nucleotides are TGTGCCAGCAGCTTAACGAGCGGGACAGGCTTATATGGCTACACCTTC. Its translation is CASSLTSGTGLYGYTF.

This clone came up once. The chain employs TRBV7-8 and TRBJ2-1; 12 bases map to TRBD2. J lost 9 bases, V lost 0 bases, and 9 bases had no gene match. The V gene's germline CDR1 is SGHVS and CDR2 FQNEAQ. The CDR3 totals 17 residues. The CDR3 region is CASSLAPTSGSLVEQFF. The CDR3 DNA follows: TGTGCCAGCAGCTTAGCCCCGACTAGCGGGAGTTTGGTTGAGCAGTTCTTC.

This clone was counted only a few times. The junction shows a germline mismatch at one end, possibly a read error. The gene calls are TRBV29-1 and TRBJ2-1; 12 nucleotides match TRBD2. Germline assignment: CDR1 SQVTM and CDR2 ANQGSEA. The CDR3 has 18 residues. CDR3 in DNA: TGCAGCGTCCGTGGACTAGCGGGGACTAGGCGCTCCTCCAATGAGCAGTTCTTC. It yields the protein CSVRGLAGTRRSSNEQFF.

This clone was recorded at least ten times. One end of the junction varies from germline; a read error may be responsible. The rearrangement uses TRBV6-6 and TRBJ1-6, with a weak D call TRBD1 (6 bases). The CDR3 sequence is 14 residues long. CDR1 is MNHNY, CDR2 SVGAGI, per germline (reference sequence). The DNA of the CDR3 is TGTGCCAGCAGTCCGCCCGGGACAAATTCTCCCCTCCACTTT. Translated: CASSPPGTNSPLHF.

The chain joins TRBV23-1 to TRBJ1-6; D remains unclear. TRBV23-1 is an ORF, with its function uncertain. This CDR3 has 17 amino acids. With 3 bases removed from V and 2 bases from J, the gap between germline ends came to 14 bases. CDR3 sequence reads: CASSHSARVTYNSPLHF. CDR3 nucleotides: TGCGCCAGCAGTCATTCCGCCCGGGTCACCTATAATTCACCCCTCCACTTT.

CDR3 loop: CASRIMGTGAGGYTF. In DNA, the CDR3 is TGTGCCAGCAGAATTATGGGTACAGGGGCGGGCGGCTACACCTTC. The chain links TRBV28 to TRBJ1-2; TRBD1 matches at 7 bases. This CDR3 has 15 amino acids. The germline CDR1 and CDR2 sequences are MDHEN and SYDVKM. The J segment lost 8 bases and the V segment lost 6 bases, leaving 15 bases of the junction unmatched.